This TCR beta chain was sequenced for a study of T cell responses to AZD1222 COVID-19 vaccine. Study-wide findings and caveats: Nearly half of the spike-specific TCRs reportedly recognize variant regions that carry no mutations. Donors skewed white British and female; clonal diversity was possibly underestimated.

Assay used: immunoSEQ multiplex PCR; TCRdb lists only in-frame clones, some missing. The table records roughly 110,000 clones, around nine tenths of them present only once. The J segment lost 6 bases and the V segment lost 3 bases, leaving 5 bases of the junction unmatched. This CDR3 has 14 amino acids. CDR1 and CDR2 (germline): SGHTA, FQGNSA. In regard to this clone: Antigen specificity is unknown.

The chain is built from TRBV7-2 and TRBJ1-5; 7 bases align to TRBD1. The source is an adult in good health. The material sequenced was peripheral blood, taken on day 0 of AZD1222 vaccination. CDR3 DNA sequence: TGTGCCAGCAGCTTCGACAGGGCTACTCAGCCCCAGCATTTT. This sequence encodes CASSFDRATQPQHF.